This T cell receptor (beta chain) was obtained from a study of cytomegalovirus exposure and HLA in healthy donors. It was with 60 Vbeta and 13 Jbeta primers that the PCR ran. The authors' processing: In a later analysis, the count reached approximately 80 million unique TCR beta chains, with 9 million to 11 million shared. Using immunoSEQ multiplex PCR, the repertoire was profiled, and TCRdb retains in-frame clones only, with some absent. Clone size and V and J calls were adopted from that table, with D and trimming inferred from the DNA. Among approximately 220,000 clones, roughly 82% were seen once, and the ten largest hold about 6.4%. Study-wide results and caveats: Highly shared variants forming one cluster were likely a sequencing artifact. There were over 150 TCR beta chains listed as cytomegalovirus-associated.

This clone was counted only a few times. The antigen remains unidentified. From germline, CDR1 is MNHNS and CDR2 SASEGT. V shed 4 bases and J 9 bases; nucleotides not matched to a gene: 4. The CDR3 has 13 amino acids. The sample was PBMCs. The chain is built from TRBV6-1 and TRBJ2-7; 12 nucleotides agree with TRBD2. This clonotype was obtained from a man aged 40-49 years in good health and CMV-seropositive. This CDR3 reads CASSAGLAGTQYV. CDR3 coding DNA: TGTGCCAGCAGTGCTGGACTAGCGGGAACGCAGTACGTC.